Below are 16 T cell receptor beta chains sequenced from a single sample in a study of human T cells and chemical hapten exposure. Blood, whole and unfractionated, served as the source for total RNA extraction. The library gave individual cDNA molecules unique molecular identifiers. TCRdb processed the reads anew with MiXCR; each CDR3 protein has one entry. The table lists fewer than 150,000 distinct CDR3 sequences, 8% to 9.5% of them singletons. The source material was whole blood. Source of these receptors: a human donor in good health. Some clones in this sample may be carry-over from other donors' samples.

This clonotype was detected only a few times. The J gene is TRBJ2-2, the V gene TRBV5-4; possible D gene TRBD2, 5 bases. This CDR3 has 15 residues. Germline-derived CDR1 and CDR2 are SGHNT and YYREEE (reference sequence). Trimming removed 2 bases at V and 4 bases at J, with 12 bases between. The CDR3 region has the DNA TGTGCCAGCAGCTTTACTCCTCGGGGCACCGGGGAGCTGTTTTTT. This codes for CASSFTPRGTGELFF.

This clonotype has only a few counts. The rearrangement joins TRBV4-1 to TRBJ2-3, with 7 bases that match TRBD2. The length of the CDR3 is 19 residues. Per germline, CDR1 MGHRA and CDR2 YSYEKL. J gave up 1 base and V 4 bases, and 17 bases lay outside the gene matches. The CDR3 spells CASSPQTTETSDRTDTQYF. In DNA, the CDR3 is TGCGCCAGCAGCCCCCAAACAACTGAAACTAGCGACCGCACAGATACGCAGTATTTT.

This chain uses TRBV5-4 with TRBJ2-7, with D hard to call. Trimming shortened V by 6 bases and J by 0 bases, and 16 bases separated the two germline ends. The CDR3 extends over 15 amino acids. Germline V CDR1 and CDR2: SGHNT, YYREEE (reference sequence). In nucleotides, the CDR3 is TGTGCCAGCAAGCTTGATGGGTCCCCCTCCTACGAGCAGTACTTC. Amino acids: CASKLDGSPSYEQYF.

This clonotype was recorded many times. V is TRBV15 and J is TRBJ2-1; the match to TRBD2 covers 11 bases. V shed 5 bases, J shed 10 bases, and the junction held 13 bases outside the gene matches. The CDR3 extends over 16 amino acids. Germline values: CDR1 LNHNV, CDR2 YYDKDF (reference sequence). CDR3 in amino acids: CATSATSGSRFGEQFF. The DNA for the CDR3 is TGTGCCACCAGCGCTACTAGCGGGAGCCGCTTTGGGGAGCAGTTCTTC.

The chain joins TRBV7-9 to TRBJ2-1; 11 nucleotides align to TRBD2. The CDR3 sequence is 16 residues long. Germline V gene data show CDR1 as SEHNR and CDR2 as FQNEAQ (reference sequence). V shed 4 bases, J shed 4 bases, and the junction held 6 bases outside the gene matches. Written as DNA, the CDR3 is TGTGCCAGCAGCTCGGCCGGGACTAGCGGATACAATGAGCAGTTCTTC. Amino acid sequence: CASSSAGTSGYNEQFF.

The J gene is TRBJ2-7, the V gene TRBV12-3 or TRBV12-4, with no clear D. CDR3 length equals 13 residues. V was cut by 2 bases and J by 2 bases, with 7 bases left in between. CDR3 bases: TGTGCCAGCAGTTTACGGCTGACCTACGAGCAGTACTTC. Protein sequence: CASSLRLTYEQYF.

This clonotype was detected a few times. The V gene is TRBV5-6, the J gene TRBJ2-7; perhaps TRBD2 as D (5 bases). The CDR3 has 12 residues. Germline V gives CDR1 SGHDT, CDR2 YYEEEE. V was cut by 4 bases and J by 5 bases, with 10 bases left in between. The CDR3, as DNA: TGTGCCAGCAGCGCCGGACTCAACGAGCAGTACTTC. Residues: CASSAGLNEQYF.

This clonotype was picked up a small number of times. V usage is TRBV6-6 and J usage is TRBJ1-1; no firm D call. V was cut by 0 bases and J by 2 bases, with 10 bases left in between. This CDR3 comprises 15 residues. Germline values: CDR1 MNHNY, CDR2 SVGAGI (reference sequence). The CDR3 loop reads CASSYSNGANTEAFF. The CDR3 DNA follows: TGTGCCAGCAGTTACTCGAATGGAGCAAACACTGAAGCTTTCTTT.

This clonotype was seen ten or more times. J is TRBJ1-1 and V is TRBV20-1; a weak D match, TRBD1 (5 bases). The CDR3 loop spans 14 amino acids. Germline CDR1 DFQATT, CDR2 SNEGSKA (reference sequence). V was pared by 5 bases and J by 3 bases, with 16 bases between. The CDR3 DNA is TGCAGTGCTCCTCGCCAGGGTCAACACACTGAAGCTTTCTTT. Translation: CSAPRQGQHTEAFF.

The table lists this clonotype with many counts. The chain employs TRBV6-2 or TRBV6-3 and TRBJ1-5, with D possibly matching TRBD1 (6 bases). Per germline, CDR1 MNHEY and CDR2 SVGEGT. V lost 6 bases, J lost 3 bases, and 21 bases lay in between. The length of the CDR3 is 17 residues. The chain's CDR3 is CASRDAGAPINNQPQHF. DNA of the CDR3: TGTGCCAGCAGGGACGCAGGGGCTCCAATTAACAATCAGCCCCAGCATTTT.

The DNA for the CDR3 is TGCGCCAGCAGCTTGGTTGGGGGGGGAAGCTACAATGAGCAGTTCTTC. Translation: CASSLVGGGSYNEQFF. The chain combines TRBV5-1 with TRBJ2-1, with TRBD2 matching over 7 bases. The germline gives CDR1 SGHRS, CDR2 YFSETQ. Trimming cost V 0 bases and J 3 bases; bases outside gene matches: 6. This CDR3 comprises 16 residues. The whole variable domain, remainder taken from reference TRBV5-1 and TRBJ2-1, is KAGVTQTPRYLIKTRGQQVTLSCSPISGHRSVSWYQQTPGQGLQFLFEYFSETQRNKGNFPGRFSGRQFSNSRSEMNVSTLELGDSALYLCASSLVGGGSYNEQFFGPGTRLTVL.

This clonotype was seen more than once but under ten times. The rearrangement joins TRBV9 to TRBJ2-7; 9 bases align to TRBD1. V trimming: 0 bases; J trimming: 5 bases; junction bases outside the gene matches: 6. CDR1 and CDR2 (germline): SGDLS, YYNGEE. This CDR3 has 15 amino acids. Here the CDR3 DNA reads TGTGCCAGCAGCGTAGTGGGGACAGGGATGGACGAGCAGTACTTC. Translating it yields CASSVVGTGMDEQYF.

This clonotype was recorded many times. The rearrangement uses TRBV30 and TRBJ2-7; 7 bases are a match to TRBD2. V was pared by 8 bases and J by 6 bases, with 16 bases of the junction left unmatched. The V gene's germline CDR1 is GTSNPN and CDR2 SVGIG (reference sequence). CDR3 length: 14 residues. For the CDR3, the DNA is TGTGCCGGACACAAGCGGGAAGGTTTAGGCGAGCAGTACTTC. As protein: CAGHKREGLGEQYF.

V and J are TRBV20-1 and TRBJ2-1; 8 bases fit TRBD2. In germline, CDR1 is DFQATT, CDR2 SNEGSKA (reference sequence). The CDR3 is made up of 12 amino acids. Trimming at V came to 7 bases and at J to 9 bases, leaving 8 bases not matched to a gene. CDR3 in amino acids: CSVWTSSPEQFF. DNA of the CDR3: TGCAGTGTGTGGACTAGCAGTCCTGAGCAGTTCTTC.

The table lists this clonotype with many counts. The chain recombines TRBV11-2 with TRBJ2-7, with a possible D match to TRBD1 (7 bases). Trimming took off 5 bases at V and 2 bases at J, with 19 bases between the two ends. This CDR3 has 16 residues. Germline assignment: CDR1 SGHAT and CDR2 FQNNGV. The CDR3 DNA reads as TGTGCCAGCAGCGCAATACCCAGGGGGAGGACCTACGAGCAGTACTTC. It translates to CASSAIPRGRTYEQYF.

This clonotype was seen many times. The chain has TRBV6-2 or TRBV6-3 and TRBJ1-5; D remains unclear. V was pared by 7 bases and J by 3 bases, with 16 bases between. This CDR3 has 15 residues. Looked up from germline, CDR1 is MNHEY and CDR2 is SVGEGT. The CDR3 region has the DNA TGTGCCAGCAAGGAGATCGGGAACTACAATCAGCCCCAGCATTTT. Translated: CASKEIGNYNQPQHF.